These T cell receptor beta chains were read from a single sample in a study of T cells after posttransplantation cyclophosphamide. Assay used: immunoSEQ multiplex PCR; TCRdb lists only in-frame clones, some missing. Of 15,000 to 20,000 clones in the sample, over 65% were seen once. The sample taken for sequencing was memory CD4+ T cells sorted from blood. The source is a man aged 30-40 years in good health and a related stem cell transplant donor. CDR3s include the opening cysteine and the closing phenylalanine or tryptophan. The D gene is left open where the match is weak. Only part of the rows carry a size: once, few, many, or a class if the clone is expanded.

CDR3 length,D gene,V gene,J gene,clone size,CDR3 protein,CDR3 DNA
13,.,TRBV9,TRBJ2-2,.,CASSGSGPGELFF,TGTGCCAGCAGCGGATCAGGGCCCGGGGAGCTGTTTTTT
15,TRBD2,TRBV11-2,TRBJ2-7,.,CASSLLAGGPSEQYF,TGTGCCAGCAGCCTACTAGCGGGGGGGCCCAGCGAGCAGTACTTC
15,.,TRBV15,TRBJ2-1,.,CATSLRAGSYNEQFF,TGTGCCACCAGCCTCAGGGCCGGGTCCTACAATGAGCAGTTCTTC
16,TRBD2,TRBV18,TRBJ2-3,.,CASSPLSGGHPDTQYF,TGTGCCAGCTCACCACTGTCGGGGGGGCACCCAGATACGCAGTATTTT
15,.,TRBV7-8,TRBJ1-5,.,CASSLRRFPPQPQHF,TGTGCCAGCAGCTTGAGGCGGTTCCCCCCTCAGCCCCAGCATTTT
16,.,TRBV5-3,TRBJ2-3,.,CARSLVAGVITDTQYF,TGTGCCAGAAGCTTGGTTGCCGGAGTAATCACAGATACGCAGTATTTT
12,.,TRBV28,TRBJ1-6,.,CASNSGPSPLHF,TGTGCCAGCAACTCAGGGCCTTCACCCCTCCACTTT
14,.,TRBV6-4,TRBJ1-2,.,CASSEDSGGYGYTF,TGTGCCAGCAGTGAAGATTCGGGGGGCTATGGCTACACCTTC
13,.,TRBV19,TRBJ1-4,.,CASAVYSNEKLFF,TGTGCCAGTGCGGTTTACTCGAATGAAAAACTGTTTTTT
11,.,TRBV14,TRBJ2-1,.,CASSQAIEQFF,TGTGCCAGCAGCCAAGCAATTGAGCAGTTCTTC
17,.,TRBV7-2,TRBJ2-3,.,CASSPLSRRLGRDTQYF,TGTGCCAGCAGCCCCTTATCCAGGAGGCTAGGAAGGGATACGCAGTATTTT
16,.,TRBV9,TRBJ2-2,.,CASSTSWASPTGELFF,TGTGCCAGCTCCACGTCGTGGGCCTCCCCCACCGGGGAGCTGTTTTTT
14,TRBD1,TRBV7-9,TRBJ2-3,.,CASSIRQGEDTQYF,TGTGCCAGCAGCATTCGACAGGGCGAAGATACGCAGTATTTT
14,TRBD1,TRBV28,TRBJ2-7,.,CASSIHRGAYEQYF,TGTGCCAGCAGTATTCACAGGGGTGCCTACGAGCAGTACTTC
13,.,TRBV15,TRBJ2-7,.,CATSVRTAYEQYF,TGTGCCACCAGCGTCCGGACAGCCTACGAGCAGTACTTC
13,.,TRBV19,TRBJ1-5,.,CASSRGVNQPQHF,TGTGCCAGTAGCCGGGGGGTCAATCAGCCCCAGCATTTT
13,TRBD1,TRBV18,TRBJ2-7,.,CASGRTGDYEQYF,TGTGCCAGCGGCAGGACAGGGGACTACGAGCAGTACTTC
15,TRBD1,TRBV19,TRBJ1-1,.,CASSSPGQGGTEAFF,TGTGCCAGTAGTTCCCCTGGACAGGGCGGGACTGAAGCTTTCTTT
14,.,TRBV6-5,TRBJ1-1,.,CASSYPDSNTEAFF,TGTGCCAGCAGTTACCCGGACAGTAACACTGAAGCTTTCTTT
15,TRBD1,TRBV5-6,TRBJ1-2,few,CASSWTGGTNYGYTF,TGTGCCAGCAGCTGGACAGGGGGAACTAACTATGGCTACACCTTC
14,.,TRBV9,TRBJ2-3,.,CASSVALGGDTQYF,TGTGCCAGCAGCGTAGCTTTAGGAGGGGATACGCAGTATTTT
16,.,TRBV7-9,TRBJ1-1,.,CASSLGSGEGNTEAFF,TGTGCCAGCAGCTTAGGGTCAGGGGAGGGGAACACTGAAGCTTTCTTT
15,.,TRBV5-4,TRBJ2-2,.,CASSLRHLNTGELFF,TGTGCCAGCAGCTTGAGACACCTGAACACCGGGGAGCTGTTTTTT
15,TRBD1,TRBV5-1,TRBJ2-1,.,CASSPRGQGIYEQFF,TGCGCCAGCAGCCCCAGGGGACAGGGCATCTATGAGCAGTTCTTC
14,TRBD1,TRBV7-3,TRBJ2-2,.,CASSLMGRQGQLFF,TGTGCCAGCAGCTTAATGGGGCGACAGGGGCAGCTGTTTTTT
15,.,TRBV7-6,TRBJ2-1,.,CASSLVGTSYNEQFF,TGTGCCAGCAGCTTAGTTGGGACTTCCTACAATGAGCAGTTCTTC
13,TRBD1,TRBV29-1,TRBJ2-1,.,CSGGQGDRNEQFF,TGCAGCGGGGGACAGGGCGATAGGAATGAGCAGTTCTTC
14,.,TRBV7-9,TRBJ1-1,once,CASSLAREGTEAFF,TGTGCCAGCAGCTTAGCGCGGGAGGGCACTGAAGCTTTCTTT
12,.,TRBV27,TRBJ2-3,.,CASSENPDTQYF,TGTGCCAGCAGTGAGAACCCAGATACGCAGTATTTT
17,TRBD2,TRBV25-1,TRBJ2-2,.,CASSEWPSGGGTGELFF,TGTGCCAGCAGTGAATGGCCTAGCGGGGGGGGAACCGGGGAGCTGTTTTTT
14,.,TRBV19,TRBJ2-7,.,CASSSARGSYEQYF,TGTGCCAGTAGTAGTGCCAGGGGATCCTACGAACAGTACTTC
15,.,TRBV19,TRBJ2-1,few,CASSIDPASFNEQFF,TGTGCCAGTAGTATAGATCCCGCTAGCTTCAATGAGCAGTTCTTC
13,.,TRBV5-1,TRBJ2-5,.,CASSFRGSETQYF,TGCGCCAGCAGCTTTCGGGGTTCAGAGACCCAGTACTTC
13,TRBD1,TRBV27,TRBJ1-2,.,CASSSNHRGDYTF,TGTGCCAGCAGTTCAAATCACAGGGGTGACTACACCTTC
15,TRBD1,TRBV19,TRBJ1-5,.,CASSNPTGMSQPQHF,TGTGCCAGTAGTAACCCGACAGGGATGTCTCAGCCCCAGCATTTT
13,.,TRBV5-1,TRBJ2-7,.,CASSLGEIYEQYF,TGCGCCAGCAGTCTTGGAGAGATCTACGAGCAGTACTTC
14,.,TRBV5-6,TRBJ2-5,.,CASLEKGYKETQYF,TGTGCCAGCCTAGAGAAGGGGTACAAAGAGACCCAGTACTTC
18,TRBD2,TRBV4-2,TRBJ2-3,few,CASSPGPSGAASTDTQYF,TGTGCCAGCAGCCCTGGACCCAGCGGGGCGGCCAGCACAGATACGCAGTATTTT
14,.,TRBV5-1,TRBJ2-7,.,CASRVDKALYEQYF,TGCGCCAGCAGAGTGGACAAAGCCCTTTACGAGCAGTACTTC
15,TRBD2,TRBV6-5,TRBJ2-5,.,CASSYWRGGLETQYF,TGTGCCAGCAGTTACTGGCGGGGGGGCCTGGAGACCCAGTACTTC
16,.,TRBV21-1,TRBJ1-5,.,CASSKAGVGSNQPQHF,TGTGCCAGCAGCAAAGCAGGGGTCGGTAGCAATCAGCCCCAGCATTTT
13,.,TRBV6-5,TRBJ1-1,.,CASIKGQGLEAFF,TGTGCCAGCATTAAGGGGCAGGGCCTTGAAGCTTTCTTT
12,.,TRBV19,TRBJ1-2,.,CASSPDFHGYTF,TGTGCCAGTAGCCCGGACTTTCACGGCTACACCTTC
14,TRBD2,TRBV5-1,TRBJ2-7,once,CASSLTGGGYEQYF,TGCGCCAGCAGCTTGACTGGCGGGGGATACGAGCAGTACTTC
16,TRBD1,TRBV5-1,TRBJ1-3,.,CASSWGQPLSGNTIYF,TGCGCCAGCAGCTGGGGACAGCCGCTCTCTGGAAACACCATATATTTT
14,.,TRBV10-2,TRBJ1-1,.,CASSGGEITTEAFF,TGCGCCAGCAGTGGCGGGGAGATCACTACTGAAGCTTTCTTT
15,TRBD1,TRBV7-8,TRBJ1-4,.,CASSQTGSTNEKLFF,TGTGCCAGCAGCCAGACAGGGTCGACTAATGAAAAACTGTTTTTT
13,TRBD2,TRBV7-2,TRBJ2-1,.,CASSLGGTSVQFF,TGTGCCAGCAGCTTGGGGGGGACTAGCGTGCAGTTCTTC
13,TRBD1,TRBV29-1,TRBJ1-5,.,CSVNRGEGQPQHF,TGCAGCGTGAACAGGGGGGAGGGTCAGCCCCAGCATTTT
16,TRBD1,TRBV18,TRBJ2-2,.,CASSSRTGVNTGELFF,TGTGCCAGCTCATCACGGACAGGGGTCAACACCGGGGAGCTGTTTTTT
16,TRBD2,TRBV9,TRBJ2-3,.,CASSVVSSGDTDTQYF,TGTGCCAGCAGCGTAGTGTCTAGCGGGGACACAGATACGCAGTATTTT
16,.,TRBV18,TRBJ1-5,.,CASSPVGGAEDQPQHF,TGTGCCAGCTCACCAGTTGGAGGGGCTGAAGATCAGCCCCAGCATTTT
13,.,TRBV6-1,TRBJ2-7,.,CASSVAGTYEQYF,TGTGCCAGCAGTGTGGCCGGGACCTACGAGCAGTACTTC
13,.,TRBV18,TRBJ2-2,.,CASSPTRAGELFF,TGTGCCAGCTCACCAACGAGGGCCGGGGAGCTGTTTTTT
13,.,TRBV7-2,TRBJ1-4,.,CASSRRTNEKLFF,TGTGCCAGCAGCCGACGGACAAATGAAAAACTGTTTTTT
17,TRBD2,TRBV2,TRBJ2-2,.,CASSYSGGGARTGELFF,TGTGCCAGCAGTTATTCTGGCGGGGGGGCCCGGACCGGGGAGCTGTTTTTT
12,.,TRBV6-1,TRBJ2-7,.,CASSEVGYEQYF,TGTGCCAGCAGTGAAGTCGGCTACGAGCAGTACTTC